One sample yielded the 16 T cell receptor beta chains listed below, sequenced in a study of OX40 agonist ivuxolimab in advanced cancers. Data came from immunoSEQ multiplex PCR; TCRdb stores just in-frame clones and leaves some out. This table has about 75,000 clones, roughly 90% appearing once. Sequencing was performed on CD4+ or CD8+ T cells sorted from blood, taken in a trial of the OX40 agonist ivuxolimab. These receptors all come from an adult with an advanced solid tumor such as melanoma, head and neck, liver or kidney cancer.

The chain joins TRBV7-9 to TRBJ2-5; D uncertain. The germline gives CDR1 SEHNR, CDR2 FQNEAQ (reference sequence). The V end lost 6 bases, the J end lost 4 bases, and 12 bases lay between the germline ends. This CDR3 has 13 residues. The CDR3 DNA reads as TGTGCCAGCAGTTTTGGTCCGGGAGAGACCCAGTACTTC. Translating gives CASSFGPGETQYF.

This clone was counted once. Here the CDR3 DNA reads TGTGCCAGCAGCTTCTCCCTTACAGGGAATGGCTACACCTTC. Translation: CASSFSLTGNGYTF. The chain is built from TRBV11-1 and TRBJ1-2; weak D call: TRBD1 (6 bases). V lost 3 bases and J 6 bases, leaving 14 bases between the germline ends. The CDR3 sequence is 14 residues long. CDR1 is SGHAT, CDR2 FQDESV, per germline (reference sequence). The entire variable domain, with the rest obtained from reference TRBV11-1 and TRBJ1-2, is as follows: EAEVAQSPRYKITEKSQAVAFWCDPISGHATLYWYRQILGQGPELLVQFQDESVVDDSQLPKDRFSAERLKGVDSTLKIQPAELGDSAMYLCASSFSLTGNGYTFGSGTRLTVV.

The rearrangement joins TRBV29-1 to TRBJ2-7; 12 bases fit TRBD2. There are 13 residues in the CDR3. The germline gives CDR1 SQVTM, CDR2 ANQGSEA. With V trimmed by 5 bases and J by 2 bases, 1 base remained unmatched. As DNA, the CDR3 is TGCAGCGTTCGGACTAGCGGGACCTACGAGCAGTACTTC. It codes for CSVRTSGTYEQYF.

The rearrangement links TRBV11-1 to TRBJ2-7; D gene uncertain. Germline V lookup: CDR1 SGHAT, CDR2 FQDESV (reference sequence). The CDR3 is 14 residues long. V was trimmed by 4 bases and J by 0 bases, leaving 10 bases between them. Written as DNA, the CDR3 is TGTGCCAGCAGCTCATTACACGGCTCCTACGAGCAGTACTTC. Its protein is CASSSLHGSYEQYF.

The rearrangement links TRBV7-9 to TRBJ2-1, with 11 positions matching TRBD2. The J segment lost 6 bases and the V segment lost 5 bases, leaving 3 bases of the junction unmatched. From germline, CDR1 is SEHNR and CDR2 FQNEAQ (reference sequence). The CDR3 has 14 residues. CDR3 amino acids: CASSVSGGANEQFF. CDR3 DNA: TGTGCCAGCAGCGTTAGCGGGGGGGCCAATGAGCAGTTCTTC.

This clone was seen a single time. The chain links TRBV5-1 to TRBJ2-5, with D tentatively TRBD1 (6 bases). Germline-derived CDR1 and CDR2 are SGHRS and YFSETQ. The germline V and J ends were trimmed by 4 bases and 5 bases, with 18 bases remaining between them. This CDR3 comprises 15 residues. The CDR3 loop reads CASSPGVRGWETQYF. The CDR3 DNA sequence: TGCGCCAGCAGCCCAGGAGTCAGGGGTTGGGAGACCCAGTACTTC.

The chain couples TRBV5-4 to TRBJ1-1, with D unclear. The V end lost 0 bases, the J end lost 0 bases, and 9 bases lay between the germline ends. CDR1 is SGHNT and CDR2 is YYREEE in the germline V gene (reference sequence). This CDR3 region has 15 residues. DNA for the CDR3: TGTGCCAGCAGCTTGGCCACGCAGATGAACACTGAAGCTTTCTTT. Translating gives CASSLATQMNTEAFF.

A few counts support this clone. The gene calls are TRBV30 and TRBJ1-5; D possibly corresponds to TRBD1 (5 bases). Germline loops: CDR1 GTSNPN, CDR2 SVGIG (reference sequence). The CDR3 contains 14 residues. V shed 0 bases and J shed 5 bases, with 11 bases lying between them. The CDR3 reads CAWSVLGGDQPQHF. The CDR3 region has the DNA TGTGCCTGGAGTGTATTGGGGGGGGATCAGCCCCAGCATTTT.

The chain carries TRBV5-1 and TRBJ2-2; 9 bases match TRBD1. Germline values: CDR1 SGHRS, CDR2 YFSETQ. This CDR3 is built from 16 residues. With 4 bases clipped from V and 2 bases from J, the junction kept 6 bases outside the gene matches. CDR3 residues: CASSPPGQGNTGELFF. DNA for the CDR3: TGCGCCAGCAGCCCCCCGGGACAGGGAAACACCGGGGAGCTGTTTTTT. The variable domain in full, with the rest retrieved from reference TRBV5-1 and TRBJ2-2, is KAGVTQTPRYLIKTRGQQVTLSCSPISGHRSVSWYQQTPGQGLQFLFEYFSETQRNKGNFPGRFSGRQFSNSRSEMNVSTLELGDSALYLCASSPPGQGNTGELFFGEGSRLTVL.

The CDR3 nucleotides read TGTGCCAGCAGTGGGGACTTCTACGAGCAGTACTTC. It specifies CASSGDFYEQYF. V usage is TRBV2 and J usage is TRBJ2-7; D perhaps matches TRBD2 (6 bases). CDR3 size: 12 residues. CDR1 and CDR2 (germline): SNHLY, FYNNEI. V was pared by 4 bases and J by 3 bases, with 7 bases between.

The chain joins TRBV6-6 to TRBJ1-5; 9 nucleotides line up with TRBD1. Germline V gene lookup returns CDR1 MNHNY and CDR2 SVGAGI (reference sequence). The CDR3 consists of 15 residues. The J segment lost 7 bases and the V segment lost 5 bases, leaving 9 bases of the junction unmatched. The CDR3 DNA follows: TGTGCCAGCAGTCTCACAGGGGGCCCGGGACAGCCCCAGCATTTT. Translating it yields CASSLTGGPGQPQHF.

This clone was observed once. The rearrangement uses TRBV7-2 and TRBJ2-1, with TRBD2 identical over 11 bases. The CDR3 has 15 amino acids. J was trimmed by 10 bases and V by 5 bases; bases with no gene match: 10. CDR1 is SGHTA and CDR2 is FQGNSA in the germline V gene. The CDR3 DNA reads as TGTGCCAGCAGCCCACGACTAGCGGGAAGTCCGGAGCAGTTCTTC. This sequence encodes CASSPRLAGSPEQFF.

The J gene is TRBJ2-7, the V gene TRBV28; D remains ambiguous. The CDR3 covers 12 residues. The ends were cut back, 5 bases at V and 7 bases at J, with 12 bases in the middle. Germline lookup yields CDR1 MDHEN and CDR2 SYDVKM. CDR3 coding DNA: TGTGCCAGCAGTCGCCAGTCGGGTGAGCAGTACTTC. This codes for CASSRQSGEQYF.

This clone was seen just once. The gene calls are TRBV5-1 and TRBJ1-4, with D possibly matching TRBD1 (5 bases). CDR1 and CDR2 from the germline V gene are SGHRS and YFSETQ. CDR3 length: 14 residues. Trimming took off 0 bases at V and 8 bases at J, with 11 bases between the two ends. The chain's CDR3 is CASSLGQGEEKLFF. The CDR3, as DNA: TGCGCCAGCAGCTTGGGGCAGGGAGAGGAAAAACTGTTTTTT.

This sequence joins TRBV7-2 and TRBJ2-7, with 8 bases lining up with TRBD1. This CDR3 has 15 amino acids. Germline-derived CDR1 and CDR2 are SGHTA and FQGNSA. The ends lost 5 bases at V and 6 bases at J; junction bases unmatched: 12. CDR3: CASSPRTGSRGEQYF. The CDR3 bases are TGTGCCAGCAGCCCAAGGACAGGGTCTAGGGGCGAGCAGTACTTC.

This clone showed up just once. CDR3 region: CASRARGIYEQYF. The DNA of the CDR3 is TGTGCCAGCAGGGCCAGGGGTATCTACGAGCAGTACTTC. The chain has TRBV6-5 and TRBJ2-7; TRBD1 is a possible D gene (6 bases). The CDR3 runs 13 residues. The V gene's germline CDR1 is MNHEY and CDR2 SVGAGI. Deletions cut 6 bases from V and 3 bases from J, with 12 bases between.